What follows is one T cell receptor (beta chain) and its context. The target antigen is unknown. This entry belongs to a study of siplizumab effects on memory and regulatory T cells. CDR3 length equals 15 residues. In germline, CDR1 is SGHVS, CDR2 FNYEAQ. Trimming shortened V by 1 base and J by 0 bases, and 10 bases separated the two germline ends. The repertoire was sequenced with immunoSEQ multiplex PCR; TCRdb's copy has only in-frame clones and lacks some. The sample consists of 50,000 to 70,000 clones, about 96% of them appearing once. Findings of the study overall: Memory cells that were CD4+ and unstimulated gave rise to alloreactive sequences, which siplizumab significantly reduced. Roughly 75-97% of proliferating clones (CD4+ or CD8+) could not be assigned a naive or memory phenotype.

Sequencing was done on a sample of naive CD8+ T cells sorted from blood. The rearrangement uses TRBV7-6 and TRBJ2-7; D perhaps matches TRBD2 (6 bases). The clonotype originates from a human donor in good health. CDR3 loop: CASSLGDGSSYEQYF. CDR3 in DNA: TGTGCCAGCAGCTTAGGGGACGGGAGCTCCTACGAGCAGTACTTC.